This T cell receptor beta chain was identified during a study of blood T cells in healthy people across ages. About 10 milliliters of peripheral blood were drawn from each donor. Each sample had at least 6.5 million PBMCs isolated. Notes on this clonotype: Its antigen is still unknown.

The study, taken as a whole, reports: The study regarded diversity estimates from one million T cells as underestimates.

A second PCR, run for roughly 7 to 11 cycles, used a sample-barcoded 5' primer plus a J-beta primer mix. TCRdb processed the 5' RACE reads anew with MiXCR; each CDR3 protein has one entry. Found here are roughly 2 million distinct CDR3 sequences, around 50% of them singletons; the top ten hold roughly 2.1%. V shed 1 base, J shed 7 bases, and the junction held 8 bases outside the gene matches. Germline CDR1 reads DFQATT; CDR2 reads SNEGSKA (reference sequence). CDR3 length: 14 amino acids. The sample consisted of blood. The clonotype was recovered from a woman aged 40-49 years in good health. V is TRBV20-1 and J is TRBJ2-7; the match to TRBD2 covers 9 bases. CDR3 in amino acids: CSARGLAENNEQYF. CDR3 DNA: TGCAGTGCTAGAGGACTAGCGGAGAACAATGAGCAGTACTTC.